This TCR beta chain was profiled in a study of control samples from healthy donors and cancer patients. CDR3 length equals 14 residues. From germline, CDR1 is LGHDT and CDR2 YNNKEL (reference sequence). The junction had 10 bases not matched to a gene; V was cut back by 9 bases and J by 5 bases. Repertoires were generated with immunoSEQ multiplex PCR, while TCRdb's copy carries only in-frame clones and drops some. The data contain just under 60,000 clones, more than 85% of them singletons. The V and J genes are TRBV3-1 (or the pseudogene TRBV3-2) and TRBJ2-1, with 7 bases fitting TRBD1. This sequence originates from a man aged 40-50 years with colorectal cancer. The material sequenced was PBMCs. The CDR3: CASSDRKKNNEQFF. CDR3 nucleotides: TGTGCCAGTTCGGACAGGAAAAAAAACAATGAGCAGTTCTTC.